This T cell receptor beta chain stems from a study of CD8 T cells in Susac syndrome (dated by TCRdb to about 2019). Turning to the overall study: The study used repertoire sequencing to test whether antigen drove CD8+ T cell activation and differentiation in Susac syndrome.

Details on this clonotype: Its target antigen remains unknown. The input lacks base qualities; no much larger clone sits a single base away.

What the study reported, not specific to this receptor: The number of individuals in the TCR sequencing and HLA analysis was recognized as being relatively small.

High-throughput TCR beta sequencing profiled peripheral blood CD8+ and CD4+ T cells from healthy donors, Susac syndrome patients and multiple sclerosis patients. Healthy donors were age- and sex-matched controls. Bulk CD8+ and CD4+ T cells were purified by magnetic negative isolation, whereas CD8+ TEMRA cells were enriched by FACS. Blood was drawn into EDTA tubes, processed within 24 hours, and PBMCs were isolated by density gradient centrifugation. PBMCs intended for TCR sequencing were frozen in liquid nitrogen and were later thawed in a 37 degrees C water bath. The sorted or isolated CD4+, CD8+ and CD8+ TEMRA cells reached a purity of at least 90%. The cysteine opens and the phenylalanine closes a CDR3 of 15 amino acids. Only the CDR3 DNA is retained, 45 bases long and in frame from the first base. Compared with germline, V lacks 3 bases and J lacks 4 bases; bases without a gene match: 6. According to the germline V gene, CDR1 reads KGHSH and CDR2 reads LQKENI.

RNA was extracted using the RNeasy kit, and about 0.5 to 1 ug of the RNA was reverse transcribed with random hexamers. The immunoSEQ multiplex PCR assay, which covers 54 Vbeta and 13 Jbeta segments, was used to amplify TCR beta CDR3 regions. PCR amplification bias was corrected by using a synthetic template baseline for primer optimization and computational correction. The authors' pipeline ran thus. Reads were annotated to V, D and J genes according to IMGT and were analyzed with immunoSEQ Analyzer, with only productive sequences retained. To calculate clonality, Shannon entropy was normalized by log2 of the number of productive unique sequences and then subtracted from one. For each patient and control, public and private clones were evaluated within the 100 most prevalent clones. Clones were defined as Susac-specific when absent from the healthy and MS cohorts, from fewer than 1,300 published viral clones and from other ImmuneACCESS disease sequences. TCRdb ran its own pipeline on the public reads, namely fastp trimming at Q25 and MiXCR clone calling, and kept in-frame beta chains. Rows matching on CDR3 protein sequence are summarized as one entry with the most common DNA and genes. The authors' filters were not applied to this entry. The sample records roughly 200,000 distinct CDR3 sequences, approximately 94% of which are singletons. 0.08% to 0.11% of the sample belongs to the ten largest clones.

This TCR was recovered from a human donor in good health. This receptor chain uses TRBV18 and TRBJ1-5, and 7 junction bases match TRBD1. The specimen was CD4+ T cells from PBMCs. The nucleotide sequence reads TGTGCCAGCTCACCTAGGGACAGTCGAAATCAGCCCCAGCATTTT. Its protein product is CASSPRDSRNQPQHF.